This T cell receptor beta chain was recovered during a study of T cells in Graves' hyperthyroidism and ophthalmopathy. Amplification yielded TCR beta CDR3 regions, with RNA transcripts as the source. HTBI primers were used for first-round RT-PCR of the TCR CDR3. TCRdb ran MiXCR on the multiplex PCR reads and lists one entry per CDR3 protein. Of 550,000 to 700,000 distinct CDR3 sequences in the sample, approximately 44% were seen once. Uncontrolled infection, other autoimmune disease, pregnancy and lactation each barred patients from inclusion. Each diagnosis drew on symptoms, thyroxine, TRAb, thyroid ultrasound and orbital computed tomography findings. The CDR3 is 15 amino acids. The trim removed 10 bases at V and 8 bases at J, leaving 14 bases unmatched. Germline-derived CDR1 and CDR2 are SEHNR and FQNEAQ (reference sequence). Study observations and caveats: Researchers report that a 13 V-J model separated ophthalmopathy from stable hyperthyroidism. Also found in blood were most expanded thyroid clonotypes above 0.001.

Ten or more counts support this clonotype. The antigen remains unidentified. Sample: peripheral blood or thyroid tissue (not recorded which). This receptor was taken from an adult woman with Graves' disease, either hyperthyroidism or ophthalmopathy (not recorded which). This chain links TRBV7-9 with TRBJ1-6; 7 positions match TRBD1. The DNA for the CDR3 is TGTGCCAACAGAAAAACCGGGACAGAAGATTCACCCCTCCACTTT. Translation gives CANRKTGTEDSPLHF.